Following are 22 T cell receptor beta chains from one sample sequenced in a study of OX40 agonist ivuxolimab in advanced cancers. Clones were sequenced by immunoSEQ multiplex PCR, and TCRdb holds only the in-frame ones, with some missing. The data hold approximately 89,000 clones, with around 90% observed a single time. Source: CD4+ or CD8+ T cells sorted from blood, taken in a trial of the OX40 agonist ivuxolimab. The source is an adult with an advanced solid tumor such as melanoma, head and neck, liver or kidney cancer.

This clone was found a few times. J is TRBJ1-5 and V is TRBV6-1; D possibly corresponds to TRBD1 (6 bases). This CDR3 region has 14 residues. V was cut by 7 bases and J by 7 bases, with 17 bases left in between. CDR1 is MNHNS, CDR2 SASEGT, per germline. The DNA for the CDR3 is TGTGCCAGCACCCCACAGGGAAGGAGACAGCCCCAGCATTTT. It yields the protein CASTPQGRRQPQHF.

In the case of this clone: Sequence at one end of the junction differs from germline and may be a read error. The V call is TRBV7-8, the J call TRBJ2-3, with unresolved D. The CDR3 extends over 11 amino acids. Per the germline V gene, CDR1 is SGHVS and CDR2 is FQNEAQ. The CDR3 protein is CASGLADTQYF. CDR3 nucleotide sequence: TGTGCCAGCGGCTTAGCAGATACGCAGTATTTT.

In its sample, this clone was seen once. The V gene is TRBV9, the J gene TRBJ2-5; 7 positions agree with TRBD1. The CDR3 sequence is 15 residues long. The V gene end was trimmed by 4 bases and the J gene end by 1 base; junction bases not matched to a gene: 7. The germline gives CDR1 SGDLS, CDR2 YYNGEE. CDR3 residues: CASSSRGLFQETQYF. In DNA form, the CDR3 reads TGTGCCAGCAGCTCCAGGGGGTTGTTCCAAGAGACCCAGTACTTC.

CDR3 region: CASSGGGRVDEQFF. The CDR3 DNA reads TGTGCCAGCAGCGGAGGGGGCCGGGTCGACGAGCAGTTCTTC. The chain combines TRBV11-2 with TRBJ2-1, with a weak D call TRBD1 (7 bases). Trimming took off 5 bases at V and 10 bases at J, with 18 bases between the two ends. The CDR3 has 14 amino acids. The germline gives CDR1 SGHAT, CDR2 FQNNGV.

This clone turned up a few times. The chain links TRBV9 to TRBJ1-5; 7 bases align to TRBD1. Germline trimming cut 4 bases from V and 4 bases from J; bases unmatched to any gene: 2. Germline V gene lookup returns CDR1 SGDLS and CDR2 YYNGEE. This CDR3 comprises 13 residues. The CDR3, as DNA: TGTGCCAGCAGCACAGGGGAGAATCAGCCCCAGCATTTT. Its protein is CASSTGENQPQHF.

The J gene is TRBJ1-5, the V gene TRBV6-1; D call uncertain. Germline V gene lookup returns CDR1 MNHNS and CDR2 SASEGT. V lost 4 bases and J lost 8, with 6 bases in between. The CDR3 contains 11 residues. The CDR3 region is CASSVNEPQHF. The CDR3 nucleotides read TGTGCCAGCAGTGTAAATGAGCCCCAGCATTTT.

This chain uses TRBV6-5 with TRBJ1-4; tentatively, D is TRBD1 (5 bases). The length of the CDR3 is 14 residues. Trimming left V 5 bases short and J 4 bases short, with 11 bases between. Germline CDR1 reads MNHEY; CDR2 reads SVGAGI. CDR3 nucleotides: TGTGCCAGCAGTAGACGGGACCTTAATGAAAAACTGTTTTTT. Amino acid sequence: CASSRRDLNEKLFF.

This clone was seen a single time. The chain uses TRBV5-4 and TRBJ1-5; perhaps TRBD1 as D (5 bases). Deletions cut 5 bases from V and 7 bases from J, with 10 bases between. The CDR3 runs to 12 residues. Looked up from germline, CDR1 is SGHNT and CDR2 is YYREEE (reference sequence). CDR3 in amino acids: CASRGGYQPQHF. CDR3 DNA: TGTGCCAGCAGGGGGGGGTACCAGCCCCAGCATTTT.

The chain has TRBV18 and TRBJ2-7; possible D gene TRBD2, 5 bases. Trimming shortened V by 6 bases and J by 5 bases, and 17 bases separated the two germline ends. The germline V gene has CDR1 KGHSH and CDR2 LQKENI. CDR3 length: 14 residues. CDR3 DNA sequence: TGTGCCAGCTCCCCCAGGAGTTACGGGGACGAGCAGTACTTC. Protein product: CASSPRSYGDEQYF.

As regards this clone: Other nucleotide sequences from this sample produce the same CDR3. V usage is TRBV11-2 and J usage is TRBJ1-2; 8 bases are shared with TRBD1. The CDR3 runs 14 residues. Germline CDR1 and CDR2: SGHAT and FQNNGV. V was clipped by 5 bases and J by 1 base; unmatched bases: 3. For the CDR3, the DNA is TGTGCCAGCAGCCCTGGACAGGGTAACTATGGCTACACCTTC. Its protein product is CASSPGQGNYGYTF.

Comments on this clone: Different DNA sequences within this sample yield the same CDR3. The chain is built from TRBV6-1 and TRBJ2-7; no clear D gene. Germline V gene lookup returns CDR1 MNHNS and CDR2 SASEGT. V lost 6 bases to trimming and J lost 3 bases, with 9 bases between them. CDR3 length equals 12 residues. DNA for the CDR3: TGTGCCAGCAGAGCACGCTACTACGAGCAGTACTTC. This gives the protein CASRARYYEQYF.

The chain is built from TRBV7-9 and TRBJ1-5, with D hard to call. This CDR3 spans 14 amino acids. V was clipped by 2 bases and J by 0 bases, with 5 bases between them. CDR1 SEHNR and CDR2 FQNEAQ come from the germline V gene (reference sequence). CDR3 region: CASSLSHSNQPQHF. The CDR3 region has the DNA TGTGCCAGCAGCTTAAGCCATAGCAATCAGCCCCAGCATTTT.

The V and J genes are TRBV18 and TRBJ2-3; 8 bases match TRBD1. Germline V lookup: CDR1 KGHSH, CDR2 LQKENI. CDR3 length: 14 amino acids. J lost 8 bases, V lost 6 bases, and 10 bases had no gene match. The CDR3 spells CASSRDRLDGTQYF. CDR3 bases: TGTGCCAGCTCCCGGGACAGGCTGGACGGTACGCAGTATTTT.

CDR3 sequence reads: CSVDNGGYTF. CDR3 nucleotides: TGCAGCGTTGACAACGGTGGCTACACCTTC. The chain is built from TRBV29-1 and TRBJ1-2, with D hard to call. With 3 bases removed from V and 7 bases from J, the gap between germline ends came to 6 bases. CDR3 length equals 10 residues. Germline V gives CDR1 SQVTM, CDR2 ANQGSEA. The variable domain in full, with the rest retrieved from reference TRBV29-1 and TRBJ1-2, is SAVISQKPSRDICQRGTSLTIQCQVDSQVTMMFWYRQQPGQSLTLIATANQGSEATYESGFVIDKFPISRPNLTFSTLTVSNMSPEDSSIYLCSVDNGGYTFGSGTRLTVV.

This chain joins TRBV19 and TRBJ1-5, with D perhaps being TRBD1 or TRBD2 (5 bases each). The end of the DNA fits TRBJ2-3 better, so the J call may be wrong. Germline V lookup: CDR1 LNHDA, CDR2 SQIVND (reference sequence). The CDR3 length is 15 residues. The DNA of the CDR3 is TGTGCCAGTAGAGAACAGGCGGGTAGCAATCAGCCCCAGTATTTT. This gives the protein CASREQAGSNQPQYF.

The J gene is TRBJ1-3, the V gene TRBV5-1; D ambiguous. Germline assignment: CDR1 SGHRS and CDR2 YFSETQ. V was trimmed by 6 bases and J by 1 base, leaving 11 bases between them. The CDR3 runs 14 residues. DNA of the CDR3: TGCGCCAGCAAAGAAGGAGTATCTGGAAACACCATATATTTT. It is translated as CASKEGVSGNTIYF.

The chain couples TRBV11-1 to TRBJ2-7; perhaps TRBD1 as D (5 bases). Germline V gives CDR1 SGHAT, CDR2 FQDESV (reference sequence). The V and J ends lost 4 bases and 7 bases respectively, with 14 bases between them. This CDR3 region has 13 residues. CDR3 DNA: TGTGCCAGCAGCTCCACGCCAGGGCGGGAGCAGTACTTC. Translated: CASSSTPGREQYF. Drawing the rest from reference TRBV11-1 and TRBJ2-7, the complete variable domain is EAEVAQSPRYKITEKSQAVAFWCDPISGHATLYWYRQILGQGPELLVQFQDESVVDDSQLPKDRFSAERLKGVDSTLKIQPAELGDSAMYLCASSSTPGREQYFGPGTRLTVT.

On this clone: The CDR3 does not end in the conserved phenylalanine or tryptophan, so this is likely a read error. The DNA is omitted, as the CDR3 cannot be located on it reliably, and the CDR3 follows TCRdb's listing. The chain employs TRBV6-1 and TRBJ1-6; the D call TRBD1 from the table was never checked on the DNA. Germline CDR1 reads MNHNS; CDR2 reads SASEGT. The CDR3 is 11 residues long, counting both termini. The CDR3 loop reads CASSEGTGVHL.

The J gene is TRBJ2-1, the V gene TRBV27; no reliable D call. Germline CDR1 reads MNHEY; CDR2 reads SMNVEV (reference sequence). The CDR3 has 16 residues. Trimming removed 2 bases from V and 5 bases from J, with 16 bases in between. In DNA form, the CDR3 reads TGTGCCAGCAGTTTAGGTACCTCCGAGTTAGACAATGAGCAGTTCTTC. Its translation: CASSLGTSELDNEQFF.

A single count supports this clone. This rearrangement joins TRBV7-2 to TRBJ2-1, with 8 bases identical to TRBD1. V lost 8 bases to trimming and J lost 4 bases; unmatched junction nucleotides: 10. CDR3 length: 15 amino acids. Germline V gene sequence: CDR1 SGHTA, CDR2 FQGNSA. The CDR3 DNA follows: TGTGCCAGCGTCCGTAGGACAGGGATATACAATGAGCAGTTCTTC. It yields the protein CASVRRTGIYNEQFF.

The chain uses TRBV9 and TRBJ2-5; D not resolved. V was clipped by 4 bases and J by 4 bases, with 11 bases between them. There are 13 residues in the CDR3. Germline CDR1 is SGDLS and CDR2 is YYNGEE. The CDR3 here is CASSQRLLETQYF. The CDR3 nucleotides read TGTGCCAGCAGCCAACGGCTTTTAGAGACCCAGTACTTC.

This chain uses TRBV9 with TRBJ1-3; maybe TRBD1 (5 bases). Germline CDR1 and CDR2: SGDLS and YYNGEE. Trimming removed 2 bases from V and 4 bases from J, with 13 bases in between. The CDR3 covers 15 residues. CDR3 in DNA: TGTGCCAGCAGCGTGTCAGGGTCGGGGGGAAACACCATATATTTT. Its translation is CASSVSGSGGNTIYF.